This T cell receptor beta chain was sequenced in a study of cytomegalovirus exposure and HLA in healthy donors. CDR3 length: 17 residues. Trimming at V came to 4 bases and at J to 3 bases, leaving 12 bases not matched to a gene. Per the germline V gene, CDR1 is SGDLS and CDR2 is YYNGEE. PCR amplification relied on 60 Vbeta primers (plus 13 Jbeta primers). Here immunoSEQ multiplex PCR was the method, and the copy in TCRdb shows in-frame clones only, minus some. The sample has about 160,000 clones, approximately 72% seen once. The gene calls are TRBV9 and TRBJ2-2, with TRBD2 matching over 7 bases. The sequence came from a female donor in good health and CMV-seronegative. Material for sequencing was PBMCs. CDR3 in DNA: TGTGCCAGCAGCCCCACAAGGTGGCTAGCGGACACCGGGGAGCTGTTTTTT. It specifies CASSPTRWLADTGELFF.